These T cell receptor beta chains were read from a single sample in a study of cytomegalovirus exposure and HLA in healthy donors. Generated by immunoSEQ multiplex PCR, the TCRdb table keeps only in-frame clones and is missing some. The sample holds 130,000 or so clones, 61% seen once. Sequencing used PBMCs. These receptors were taken from a male donor in good health and CMV-seronegative. The CDR3 runs from the conserved cysteine through the conserved F or W. The D gene is left open where the match is weak. For some rows the clone size is stated as once, few or many, or as a class when expanded; others skip it.

D	V	size	length	J	CDR3	DNA
TRBD1	TRBV5-1	NA	14	TRBJ1-1	CASSRGQSVSEAFF	TGCGCCAGCAGCCGGGGACAGTCGGTTTCTGAAGCTTTCTTT
NA	TRBV6-5	NA	15	TRBJ1-1	CASSYSNEVNTEAFF	TGTGCCAGCAGTTACTCGAACGAGGTTAACACTGAAGCTTTCTTT
NA	TRBV30	NA	13	TRBJ2-5	CAWKQGGGETQYF	TGTGCCTGGAAACAGGGCGGTGGGGAGACCCAGTACTTC
TRBD2	TRBV30	NA	16	TRBJ2-3	CACQRSGGGFLNTQYF	TGTGCCTGCCAACGGAGCGGGGGGGGCTTTTTAAATACGCAGTATTTT
NA	TRBV6-6	NA	15	TRBJ2-7	CASSYSRSSSYEQYF	TGTGCCAGCAGTTACTCAAGGAGTAGCTCCTACGAGCAGTACTTC
TRBD2	TRBV5-6	few	16	TRBJ2-3	CASSLRERGVTDTQYF	TGTGCCAGCAGCTTAAGGGAGCGGGGGGTCACAGATACGCAGTATTTT
NA	TRBV5-1	few	15	TRBJ2-1	CASSLSSEGYNEQFF	TGCGCCAGCAGCCTTTCTAGCGAGGGCTACAATGAGCAGTTCTTC
NA	TRBV5-1	NA	15	TRBJ1-4	CASSLGVATNEKLFF	TGCGCCAGCAGCTTGGGAGTTGCGACTAATGAAAAACTGTTTTTT
NA	TRBV28	NA	14	TRBJ2-1	CASSPQTGHHEQFF	TGTGCCAGCAGTCCTCAGACAGGTCACCATGAGCAGTTCTTC
TRBD1	TRBV7-3	NA	15	TRBJ2-2	CASSTQGANTGELFF	TGTGCCAGCAGCACACAGGGGGCTAACACCGGGGAGCTGTTTTTT
NA	TRBV5-1	NA	14	TRBJ1-5	CASSLGPQGQPQHF	TGCGCCAGCAGCTTGGGGCCCCAGGGCCAGCCCCAGCATTTT
NA	TRBV6-5	NA	14	TRBJ2-3	CASSHRPSTDTQYF	TGTGCCAGCAGTCACAGACCAAGCACAGATACGCAGTATTTT
TRBD1	TRBV5-1	NA	13	TRBJ1-2	CASTGTGVYGYTF	TGCGCCAGCACCGGGACAGGGGTGTACGGCTACACCTTC
TRBD1	TRBV18	few	15	TRBJ1-5	CASSPGQGANQPQHF	TGTGCCAGCTCACCAGGACAGGGGGCTAATCAGCCCCAGCATTTT
NA	TRBV2	NA	16	TRBJ1-5	CASRTQRDTYNQPQHF	TGTGCCAGCAGGACGCAGCGGGACACCTACAATCAGCCCCAGCATTTT
NA	TRBV7-9	NA	12	TRBJ2-1	CASSPTSNEQFF	TGTGCCAGCAGCCCGACTAGCAATGAGCAGTTCTTC
NA	TRBV29-1	NA	13	TRBJ1-5	CSVKNGDTEPQHF	TGCAGCGTGAAAAACGGGGATACAGAGCCCCAGCATTTT
NA	TRBV5-8	once	15	TRBJ1-4	CASSLVPRNNEKLFF	TGTGCCAGCAGCTTGGTTCCGAGGAATAATGAAAAACTGTTTTTT
NA	TRBV5-8	NA	16	TRBJ2-7	CASSLWVTRRSYEQYF	TGTGCCAGCAGCTTGTGGGTGACCAGGCGCTCCTACGAGCAGTACTTC
TRBD1	TRBV5-1	NA	17	TRBJ1-6	CASSLGATGADNSPLHF	TGCGCCAGCAGTTTGGGAGCCACAGGGGCGGATAATTCACCCCTCCACTTT
NA	TRBV4-1	NA	15	TRBJ2-5	CASSQESGGAETQYF	TGCGCCAGCAGCCAAGAATCGGGGGGCGCAGAGACCCAGTACTTC
NA	TRBV30	NA	16	TRBJ2-6	CAWSPWPASGANVLTF	TGTGCCTGGAGTCCCTGGCCTGCCTCTGGGGCCAACGTCCTGACTTTC
NA	TRBV4-1	NA	13	TRBJ1-1	CASSLTRVRIAFF	TGCGCCAGCAGCCTTACACGGGTTAGGATCGCTTTCTTT
NA	TRBV7-6	NA	14	TRBJ2-2	CASSGLMNTGELFF	TGTGCCAGCAGCGGCCTTATGAACACCGGGGAGCTGTTTTTT
TRBD1	TRBV6-1	NA	14	TRBJ1-2	CASSEKRQGAGYTF	TGTGCCAGCAGTGAGAAGCGACAGGGAGCTGGCTACACCTTC
TRBD1	TRBV30	NA	13	TRBJ2-7	CAWVDRAAYEQYF	TGTGCCTGGGTGGACAGGGCCGCCTACGAGCAGTACTTC
NA	TRBV11-2	NA	14	TRBJ1-6	CASSLAGGNSPLHF	TGTGCCAGCAGCTTAGCTGGGGGCAATTCACCCCTCCACTTT
TRBD1	TRBV5-8	NA	16	TRBJ1-5	CASTPGDRGYNQPQHF	TGTGCCAGCACCCCGGGGGACAGGGGGTACAATCAGCCCCAGCATTTT